This TCR beta chain originates from a study of blood T cell repertoires in COVID-19. Assay used: immunoSEQ multiplex PCR; TCRdb lists only in-frame clones, some missing. The sample has around 81,000 clones; about 85% are singletons. The receptor's source is a man aged 45-60 years with acute or convalescent COVID-19. The sample taken for sequencing was peripheral blood.

This CDR3 reads CASSLGQNTEAFF. For the CDR3, the DNA is TGTGCCAGCAGCTTGGGGCAGAACACTGAAGCTTTCTTT. The V gene is TRBV7-2, the J gene TRBJ1-1, with TRBD1 as a possible D gene (5 bases). Trimming removed 3 bases from V and 1 base from J, with 6 bases in between. The CDR3 contains 13 residues. Looked up from germline, CDR1 is SGHTA and CDR2 is FQGNSA.